This T cell receptor beta chain appears in the sequencing data of a study of preoperative IRX-2 immunotherapy in early breast cancer. Germline V gene sequence: CDR1 SGHNT, CDR2 YYREEE (reference sequence). V dropped 3 bases and J dropped 0; count of bases not matched to a gene: 3. The CDR3 is made up of 15 amino acids. The treatment is: preoperative locoregional IRX-2 cytokine immunotherapy. This phase Ib study tested locoregional IRX-2 cytokine immunotherapy given before surgery. Repertoires were generated with immunoSEQ multiplex PCR, while TCRdb's copy carries only in-frame clones and drops some. The sample shows around 57,000 clones, approximately 93% of them seen only once.

The sequence was collected from a human donor with breast cancer. The specimen was collected from a patient treated with IRX-2 immunotherapy. The chain is built from TRBV5-4 and TRBJ2-5; 9 bases map to TRBD2. The CDR3 region is CASSSTSGYQETQYF. The CDR3 DNA sequence: TGTGCCAGCAGCTCGACTAGCGGATACCAAGAGACCCAGTACTTC.